This TCR beta chain came from a study of beta chain features in type 1 diabetes. Study-wide results and caveats: Moderately but significantly shorter TCRB CDR3s were found in Type 1 diabetes patients in all four CD4+ subsets. Patients with type 1 diabetes carried fewer insertions and had more deletions at their VDJ junctions. For TCRB rearrangement, an influence of HLA type remained unresolved here.

Once sorted, every population was more than 95% pure. The CDR3 spans 10 residues. Trimming cost V 3 bases and J 11 bases, with 4 bases left between them. Germline lookup yields CDR1 SEHNR and CDR2 FQNEAQ (reference sequence). This clone was observed a few times. The antigen remains undetermined. Expressed TCRB transcripts were sequenced after all isolated RNA was converted to cDNA. Sequenced by immunoSEQ multiplex PCR; TCRdb stores in-frame clones only, minus some. The data hold about 450,000 clones, with approximately 10% observed a single time. Sequenced: naive CD4+ T cells from blood. The clonotype comes from a young woman in good health. This rearrangement joins TRBV7-9 to TRBJ2-2; no reliable D call. Here the CDR3 reads CASSFRELFF. The CDR3 DNA reads as TGTGCCAGCAGCTTTCGAGAGCTGTTTTTT. The full variable domain, with the rest looked up from reference TRBV7-9 and TRBJ2-2, is DTGVSQNPRHKITKRGQNVTFRCDPISEHNRLYWYRQTLGQGPEFLTYFQNEAQLEKSRLLSDRFSAERPKGSFSTLEIQRTEQGDSAMYLCASSFRELFFGEGSRLTVL.